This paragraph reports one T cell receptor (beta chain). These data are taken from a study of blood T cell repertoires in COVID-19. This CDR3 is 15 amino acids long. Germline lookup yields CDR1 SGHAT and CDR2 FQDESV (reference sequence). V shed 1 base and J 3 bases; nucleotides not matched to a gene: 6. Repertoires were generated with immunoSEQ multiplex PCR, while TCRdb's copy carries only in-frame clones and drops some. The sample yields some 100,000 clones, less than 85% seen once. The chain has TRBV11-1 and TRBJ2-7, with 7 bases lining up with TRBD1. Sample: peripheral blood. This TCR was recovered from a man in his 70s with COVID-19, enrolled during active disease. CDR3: CASSLGQGLIYEQYF. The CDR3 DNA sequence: TGTGCCAGCAGCTTAGGACAGGGTCTGATCTACGAGCAGTACTTC.